Here is one T cell receptor beta chain with its context. Its antigen remains unknown. Generated by immunoSEQ multiplex PCR, the TCRdb table keeps only in-frame clones and is missing some. The sample shows around 53,000 clones, roughly 80% of them seen only once. The data stem from a study of OX40 agonist ivuxolimab in advanced cancers. Study in general: Patients in the trial were receiving intravenous ivuxolimab every 2 weeks, at doses of 0.01 to 10 mg/kg. Prior anti-PD-1, anti-PD-L1 or anti-CTLA-4 therapy did not bar entry, and more than 35% had some. Whole-study results and caveats: At 0.1 to 3.0 mg/kg and by week 6, CD4+ and CD8+ T cells in the blood had expanded clonally. Researchers did not establish what antigens the expanded peripheral T cells target.

The CDR3 spans 15 residues. V was pared by 8 bases and J by 1 base, with 8 bases of the junction left unmatched. Per germline, CDR1 WSHSY and CDR2 SAAADI. This rearrangement joins TRBV10-2 to TRBJ2-3; 8 bases align to TRBD1. The clonotype was recovered from an adult with an advanced solid tumor such as melanoma, head and neck, liver or kidney cancer. The source material was CD4+ or CD8+ T cells sorted from blood, sampled in a trial of the OX40 agonist ivuxolimab. The CDR3 protein is CASGQGAAGTDTQYF. The CDR3 DNA follows: TGCGCCAGCGGTCAGGGGGCAGCGGGCACAGATACGCAGTATTTT.